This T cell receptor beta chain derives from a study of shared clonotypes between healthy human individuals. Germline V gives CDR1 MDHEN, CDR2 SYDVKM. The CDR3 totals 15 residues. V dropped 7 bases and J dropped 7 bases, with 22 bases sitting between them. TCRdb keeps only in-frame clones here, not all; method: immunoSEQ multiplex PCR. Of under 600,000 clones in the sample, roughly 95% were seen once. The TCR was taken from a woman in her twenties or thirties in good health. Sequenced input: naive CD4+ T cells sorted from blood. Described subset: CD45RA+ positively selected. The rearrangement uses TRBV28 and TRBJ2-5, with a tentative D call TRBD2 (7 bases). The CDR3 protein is CASTLDSPPGGTQYF. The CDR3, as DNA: TGTGCCAGCACTCTGGACAGCCCCCCGGGAGGGACCCAGTACTTC.